This T cell receptor beta chain is from a study of shared clonotypes between healthy human individuals. Study-wide results and limits: On the whole, naive subsets had larger estimated richness than memory subsets had.

On this clone itself: Antigen specificity is unknown.

As handled by the study authors: ImmunoSEQ gave junction-only sequences without quality scores, so filtering differed. Assay used: immunoSEQ multiplex PCR; TCRdb lists only in-frame clones, some missing. D and trimming come from the DNA, and the V and J calls and clone size come from that table. The profile shows 600,000 to 750,000 clones, over 55% of them singletons. V lost 3 bases, J lost 0 bases, and 5 bases lay in between. Germline-derived CDR1 and CDR2 are MNHNS and SASEGT. CDR3 length: 13 residues. This receptor was identified in a woman aged 25-40 years in good health. This chain links TRBV6-1 with TRBJ1-1; no reliable D call. Sequencing was carried out using memory CD4+ T cells sorted from blood. The subset: CD45RA-negative fraction. The CDR3, as DNA: TGTGCCAGCAGTGACCCCGTGAACACTGAAGCTTTCTTT. Protein: CASSDPVNTEAFF.